The 25 T cell receptor beta chains listed next were all sequenced from one sample in a study of blood T cell repertoires in COVID-19 (dated by TCRdb to the early 2020s). The library was built by means of the immunoSEQ multiplex PCR assay. TCRdb carries this immuneACCESS record with in-frame sequences only. Its versions omit some clonotypes, under half of them owing to an unresolved V gene in the studies checked, with the rest unexplained. This sample comprises about 38,000 clones, about 74% of them detected only once. In total, the top ten clones hold about 10% of the sample. Specimen: peripheral blood. These receptor sequences come from a man between 65 and 80 years old with COVID-19, enrolled during active disease.

This rearrangement joins TRBV27 to TRBJ2-7; D is possibly TRBD2 (6 bases). CDR3 length: 16 residues. V dropped 5 bases and J dropped 2 bases, with 19 bases sitting between them. From germline, CDR1 is MNHEY and CDR2 SMNVEV (reference sequence). CDR3 region: CASSLGRSSGAYEQYF. The CDR3 coding sequence is TGTGCCAGCAGTCTTGGACGGAGTAGCGGCGCCTACGAGCAGTACTTC.

This clone was detected a few times. This chain uses TRBV19 with TRBJ2-7, with D hard to call. V gave up 8 bases and J gave up 4 bases, with 9 bases separating them. CDR1 and CDR2 from the germline V gene are LNHDA and SQIVND (reference sequence). The CDR3 is 11 residues long. The CDR3 nucleotides are TGTGCCAGTGCTGGAGCTTACGAGCAGTACTTC. The encoded protein is CASAGAYEQYF.

The sample holds a few counts of this clone. This chain connects TRBV7-2 to TRBJ2-5; no definite D call. The CDR3 consists of 12 residues. With 4 bases removed from V and 7 bases from J, the gap between germline ends came to 10 bases. CDR1 SGHTA and CDR2 FQGNSA come from the germline V gene. Here the CDR3 reads CASSSLRGTQYF. In DNA form, the CDR3 reads TGTGCCAGCAGCTCCCTACGAGGGACCCAGTACTTC. Together with reference TRBV7-2 and TRBJ2-5, the CDR3 gives the full variable domain: GAGVSQSPSNKVTEKGKDVELRCDPISGHTALYWYRQSLGQGLEFLIYFQGNSAPDKSGLPSDRFSAERTGGSVSTLTIQRTQQEDSAVYLCASSSLRGTQYFGPGTRLLVL.

This clone was recorded once. V and J are TRBV6-5 and TRBJ1-2, with TRBD1 as a possible D gene (5 bases). Trimming removed 6 bases from V and 4 bases from J, with 15 bases in between. Germline CDR1 MNHEY, CDR2 SVGAGI. The CDR3 spans 14 residues. CDR3: CASSLNTGPYGYTF. The DNA for the CDR3 is TGTGCCAGCAGCCTTAATACAGGCCCCTATGGCTACACCTTC.

This clone was seen just once. The V and J genes are TRBV7-6 and TRBJ2-2, with D possibly TRBD1 on 6 matching bases. V was shortened by 5 bases and J by 9 bases, with 13 bases between the two germline ends. The CDR3 length is 13 residues. The germline V gene has CDR1 SGHVS and CDR2 FNYEAQ. The DNA for the CDR3 is TGTGCCAGCAGCGTTAGACAGGCCCGGGAGCTGTTTTTT. Protein: CASSVRQARELFF.

The chain combines TRBV5-4 with TRBJ1-6; no reliable D call. The CDR3 has 16 amino acids. The V end was cut by 0 bases, the J end by 7 bases, with 14 bases between. Germline CDR1 is SGHNT and CDR2 is YYREEE (reference sequence). CDR3 nucleotide sequence: TGTGCCAGCAGCTTGGGGGCGGCGGGTTTCAATTCACCCCTCCACTTT. Protein product: CASSLGAAGFNSPLHF.

This clone turned up a few times. J is TRBJ2-3 and V is TRBV7-3, with 9 bases matching TRBD2. The junction had 7 bases not matched to a gene; V was cut back by 6 bases and J by 0 bases. Germline V gives CDR1 SGHTA, CDR2 FQGTGA. The CDR3 consists of 16 residues. The CDR3 loop is CASSYGTSLSTDTQYF. The CDR3, as DNA: TGTGCCAGCAGTTACGGGACTAGCCTTAGCACAGATACGCAGTATTTT.

This chain links TRBV30 with TRBJ1-5; D uncertain. The V gene lost 3 bases and the J gene lost 4 bases, with 7 bases spanning the gap. The CDR3 runs 12 residues. From germline, CDR1 is GTSNPN and CDR2 SVGIG (reference sequence). CDR3 region: CAWSASNQPQHF. The CDR3 nucleotides read TGTGCCTGGAGCGCTAGTAATCAGCCCCAGCATTTT.

V gene TRBV7-3 combines with J gene TRBJ2-7, with D perhaps matching TRBD1 (5 bases). The germline CDR1 and CDR2 sequences are SGHTA and FQGTGA. The CDR3 runs 13 residues. Between the trimmed V and J ends, which lost 0 bases and 4 bases, there was a span of 7 bases. The CDR3 region is CASSLTGAYEQYF. The CDR3 DNA reads as TGTGCCAGCAGCTTAACAGGGGCTTACGAGCAGTACTTC.

The rearrangement joins TRBV4-1 to TRBJ2-5, with D possibly TRBD1 on 5 matching bases. Germline-derived CDR1 and CDR2 are MGHRA and YSYEKL. This CDR3 contains 14 residues. The V end lost 0 bases, the J end lost 3 bases, and 8 bases lay between the germline ends. CDR3 coding DNA: TGCGCCAGCAGCCAAGAAGGGGCAGAAGAGACCCAGTACTTC. It specifies CASSQEGAEETQYF.

This clone has just a few counts. This chain joins TRBV7-2 and TRBJ1-1; the D is unclear. The CDR3 contains 13 residues. Looked up from germline, CDR1 is SGHTA and CDR2 is FQGNSA. Trimming shortened V by 5 bases and J by 5 bases, and 12 bases separated the two germline ends. The CDR3 loop is CASSLPGLTEAFF. CDR3 sequence (DNA): TGTGCCAGCAGCCTGCCAGGTTTAACTGAAGCTTTCTTT.

The chain joins TRBV6-2 or TRBV6-3 to TRBJ2-1; D is undetermined. Deletions cut 6 bases from V and 10 bases from J, with 10 bases between. The germline CDR1 and CDR2 sequences are MNHEY and SVGEGT. This CDR3 is 11 amino acids long. CDR3 loop: CASSRHAEQFF. For the CDR3, the DNA is TGTGCCAGCAGCCGGCACGCAGAGCAGTTCTTC.

The V and J genes are TRBV12-3 or TRBV12-4 and TRBJ2-3; TRBD1 aligns across 7 bases. Trimming cost V 4 bases and J 9 bases; bases outside gene matches: 7. This CDR3 is 13 amino acids long. CDR3 coding DNA: TGTGCCAGCAGTTCAGGACAGGTCGGCACGCAGTATTTT. Its translation is CASSSGQVGTQYF.

The V call is TRBV5-4, the J call TRBJ2-7; 7 bases fit TRBD1. The CDR3 is 15 amino acids. Germline CDR1 SGHNT, CDR2 YYREEE (reference sequence). The V gene end was trimmed by 4 bases and the J gene end by 3 bases; junction bases not matched to a gene: 10. The CDR3 reads CASSRGQVGLYEQYF. The CDR3 nucleotides are TGTGCCAGCAGCCGCGGACAGGTGGGGCTCTACGAGCAGTACTTC. The full variable domain, with the rest looked up from reference TRBV5-4 and TRBJ2-7, is ETGVTQSPTHLIKTRGQQVTLRCSSQSGHNTVSWYQQALGQGPQFIFQYYREEENGRGNFPPRFSGLQFPNYSSELNVNALELDDSALYLCASSRGQVGLYEQYFGPGTRLTVT.

This sequence joins TRBV4-1 and TRBJ1-4; D unclear. The CDR3 is 17 amino acids. CDR1 is MGHRA and CDR2 is YSYEKL in the germline V gene. The V and J ends lost 1 base and 0 bases respectively, with 12 bases between them. CDR3 bases: TGCGCCAGCAGCCAAGTGTACAGAGCGGCAACTAATGAAAAACTGTTTTTT. Amino acid sequence: CASSQVYRAATNEKLFF.

This chain joins TRBV19 and TRBJ2-7, with TRBD1 identical over 7 bases. There are 16 residues in the CDR3. J was trimmed by 4 bases and V by 10 bases; bases with no gene match: 19. Germline CDR1 LNHDA, CDR2 SQIVND (reference sequence). For the CDR3, the DNA is TGTGCCACAAAACCTCAGGGACAGCGGATGGGTTACGAGCAGTACTTC. Translation gives CATKPQGQRMGYEQYF.

The genes are TRBV7-9 and TRBJ2-1; 10 bases are shared with TRBD2. V was clipped by 7 bases and J by 9 bases; unmatched bases: 9. The germline V gene has CDR1 SEHNR and CDR2 FQNEAQ (reference sequence). This CDR3 is built from 14 residues. The CDR3: CASTKSGRAAEQFF. In DNA, the CDR3 is TGTGCCAGCACAAAGAGCGGGAGGGCCGCTGAGCAGTTCTTC.

V and J are TRBV28 and TRBJ2-6; D possibly corresponds to TRBD1 (6 bases). Germline values: CDR1 MDHEN, CDR2 SYDVKM. Trimming pared 4 bases from V and 2 bases from J, leaving 15 bases between. The CDR3 totals 17 residues. CDR3 DNA: TGTGCCAGCAGTTCTACGACAGGTAGTACTGGGGCCAACGTCCTGACTTTC. Translating gives CASSSTTGSTGANVLTF.

This chain joins TRBV6-2 or TRBV6-3 and TRBJ2-2; D is possibly TRBD1 (5 bases). The germline V gene encodes CDR1 MNHEY and CDR2 SVGEGT. Trimming pared 1 base from V and 5 bases from J, leaving 11 bases between. The CDR3 spans 15 residues. The CDR3 DNA sequence: TGTGCCAGCAGTTACTGGGGCAAACTAACCGGGGAGCTGTTTTTT. Encoded protein: CASSYWGKLTGELFF.

The chain uses TRBV7-6 and TRBJ1-5, with D maybe TRBD1 (6 bases). With 5 bases removed from V and 4 bases from J, the gap between germline ends came to 18 bases. The CDR3 spans 16 residues. CDR1 and CDR2 (germline): SGHVS, FNYEAQ. CDR3 protein: CASSPPRRDKNQPQHF. In DNA form, the CDR3 reads TGTGCCAGCAGCCCGCCACGTCGGGACAAGAATCAGCCCCAGCATTTT.

The chain has TRBV28 and TRBJ1-1; D is undetermined. The CDR3 consists of 14 residues. V lost 4 bases, J lost 5 bases, and 14 bases lay in between. Germline V gives CDR1 MDHEN, CDR2 SYDVKM. The CDR3 DNA sequence: TGTGCCAGCAGTTGGGCCGGTATCAAGACTGAAGCTTTCTTT. Its protein product is CASSWAGIKTEAFF. The whole variable domain, remainder taken from reference TRBV28 and TRBJ1-1, is DVKVTQSSRYLVKRTGEKVFLECVQDMDHENMFWYRQDPGLGLRLIYFSYDVKMKEKGDIPEGYSVSREKKERFSLILESASTNQTSMYLCASSWAGIKTEAFFGQGTRLTVV.

The J gene is TRBJ2-7, the V gene TRBV5-4; the match to TRBD2 covers 9 bases. V gave up 4 bases and J gave up 0 bases; unmatched junction bases: 5. Looked up from germline, CDR1 is SGHNT and CDR2 is YYREEE (reference sequence). The CDR3 is 15 residues long. The CDR3 loop is CASSTKRGDSYEQYF. CDR3 bases: TGTGCCAGCAGCACTAAGCGGGGGGACTCCTACGAGCAGTACTTC.

This rearrangement joins TRBV9 to TRBJ1-2, with a possible D match to TRBD1 (6 bases). The CDR3 contains 14 residues. The V end was cut by 2 bases, the J end by 8 bases, with 16 bases between. Germline V CDR1 and CDR2: SGDLS, YYNGEE. The chain's CDR3 is CASSVWDTKRGYTF. In DNA form, the CDR3 reads TGTGCCAGCAGCGTTTGGGACACAAAGCGGGGCTACACCTTC. The full variable domain, in which reference TRBV9 and TRBJ1-2 provide the parts outside the CDR3, is DSGVTQTPKHLITATGQRVTLRCSPRSGDLSVYWYQQSLDQGLQFLIQYYNGEERAKGNILERFSAQQFPDLHSELNLSSLELGDSALYFCASSVWDTKRGYTFGSGTRLTVV.

This clone occurred many times. J is TRBJ2-1 and V is TRBV11-2; no definite D call. CDR3 size: 14 residues. From germline, CDR1 is SGHAT and CDR2 FQNNGV. Trimming stripped 1 base from V and 2 bases from J, with 6 bases between. The CDR3 region is CASSLALAYNEQFF. The CDR3 DNA sequence: TGTGCCAGCAGCTTAGCGCTAGCCTACAATGAGCAGTTCTTC.

The chain carries TRBV7-9 and TRBJ2-1; D is perhaps TRBD2 (6 bases). The CDR3 consists of 16 residues. V lost 3 bases and J lost 0, with 12 bases in between. The germline CDR1 and CDR2 sequences are SEHNR and FQNEAQ (reference sequence). This chain's CDR3 is CASSLGGSLSYNEQFF. In DNA form, the CDR3 reads TGTGCCAGCAGCTTGGGGGGTAGCCTCTCCTACAATGAGCAGTTCTTC.